A single sample gave rise to the 32 T cell receptor beta chains below, sequenced in a study of cytomegalovirus exposure and HLA in healthy donors. The data were produced by immunoSEQ multiplex PCR, yet TCRdb's version contains in-frame clones alone and is incomplete. The sample has just under 150,000 clones, about 91% seen once. Specimen: PBMCs. Every receptor here comes from a man between 18 and 35 years old in good health and CMV-seropositive.

V gene TRBV4-2 combines with J gene TRBJ1-6; possibly TRBD1 for D (6 bases). V lost 0 bases and J 10 bases, leaving 16 bases between the germline ends. The germline V gene has CDR1 LGHNA and CDR2 YNFKEQ. The CDR3 loop spans 16 amino acids. CDR3 nucleotide sequence: TGTGCCAGCAGCCAAGAGGTACAGGGAAGAAGGTCACCCCTCCACTTT. Amino acids: CASSQEVQGRRSPLHF.

The DNA of the CDR3 is TGTGCCAGCAGTTACACACTAGCGGGCGGAGAGCAGTTCTTC. Translation: CASSYTLAGGEQFF. The rearrangement joins TRBV6-6 to TRBJ2-1; 9 positions match TRBD2. The CDR3 runs to 14 residues. J lost 10 bases, V lost 2 bases, and 6 bases had no gene match. CDR1 and CDR2 from the germline V gene are MNHNY and SVGAGI (reference sequence).

V gene TRBV14 combines with J gene TRBJ2-7; 7 bases match TRBD1. The CDR3 length is 14 residues. The germline gives CDR1 SGHDN, CDR2 FVKESK. The V segment lost 4 bases and the J segment 5 bases; nucleotides outside the gene matches: 8. For the CDR3, the DNA is TGTGCCAGCAGCCCTGTACAGGGGCCGGACGAGCAGTACTTC. This encodes CASSPVQGPDEQYF.

J is TRBJ2-7 and V is TRBV10-3, with D perhaps matching TRBD1 (5 bases). The V gene lost 5 bases and the J gene lost 3 bases, with 11 bases spanning the gap. Germline assignment: CDR1 ENHRY and CDR2 SYGVKD. CDR3 length: 13 residues. CDR3 residues: CAISLTVNYEQYF. For the CDR3, the DNA is TGTGCCATCAGTTTGACAGTAAACTACGAGCAGTACTTC.

The rearrangement joins TRBV11-2 to TRBJ2-7; possible D gene TRBD1, 5 bases. Germline values: CDR1 SGHAT, CDR2 FQNNGV. Trimming took 3 bases from V and 12 from J, leaving 15 bases between them. CDR3 length: 12 amino acids. The CDR3 bases are TGTGCCAGCAGCTTCCCCGACGACAGATCGTACTTC. Protein: CASSFPDDRSYF.

This clone was detected only a few times. The chain is built from TRBV19 and TRBJ1-5; 9 nucleotides line up with TRBD1. Germline V gene lookup returns CDR1 LNHDA and CDR2 SQIVND (reference sequence). After removal of 4 bases from V and 2 bases from J, the junction contained 3 bases not matched to a gene. This CDR3 spans 15 amino acids. The CDR3 region has the DNA TGTGCCAGTAGTACGACAGGGGGGGGCAATCAGCCCCAGCATTTT. It codes for CASSTTGGGNQPQHF. The full variable domain, completed using reference TRBV19 and TRBJ1-5, is DGGITQSPKYLFRKEGQNVTLSCEQNLNHDAMYWYRQDPGQGLRLIYYSQIVNDFQKGDIAEGYSVSREKKESFPLTVTSAQKNPTAFYLCASSTTGGGNQPQHFGDGTRLSIL.

The CDR3 is CATSREGTSGRAGRFF. The CDR3 nucleotides are TGTGCCACCAGCAGAGAGGGGACTAGCGGGAGGGCCGGTCGGTTCTTC. The J gene is TRBJ2-1, the V gene TRBV15, with 16 bases that match TRBD2. The CDR3 runs 16 residues. Germline loops: CDR1 LNHNV, CDR2 YYDKDF (reference sequence). V lost 0 bases to trimming and J lost 15 bases; unmatched junction nucleotides: 8.

This rearrangement joins TRBV21-1 to TRBJ2-7; the listed D gene, TRBD2, was not tested against the DNA. TRBV21-1 is an annotated pseudogene. The CDR3 has 16 residues. The CDR3 is CASSKNDWTSIYEQYF. In nucleotides, the CDR3 is TGTGCCAGCAGCAAAAACGATTGGACTAGTATCTACGAGCAGTACTTC.

J is TRBJ1-1 and V is TRBV27; the match to TRBD1 covers 7 bases. The junction had 8 bases not matched to a gene; V was cut back by 4 bases and J by 0 bases. Germline values: CDR1 MNHEY, CDR2 SMNVEV (reference sequence). The CDR3 length is 16 residues. The CDR3 spells CASSSSLDRLNTEAFF. The DNA of the CDR3 is TGTGCCAGCAGTTCGAGCCTGGACAGGCTGAACACTGAAGCTTTCTTT.

The rearrangement joins TRBV11-2 to TRBJ2-7, with D tentatively TRBD2 (5 bases). V was clipped by 5 bases and J by 6 bases, with 20 bases between them. The CDR3 length is 15 residues. The germline gives CDR1 SGHAT, CDR2 FQNNGV. CDR3 coding DNA: TGTGCCAGCAGCCAACCCCCGTTTAGGAGGCTCGAGCAGTACTTC. Translating gives CASSQPPFRRLEQYF. Full variable domain (rest looked up from reference TRBV11-2 and TRBJ2-7): EAGVAQSPRYKIIEKRQSVAFWCNPISGHATLYWYQQILGQGPKLLIQFQNNGVVDDSQLPKDRFSAERLKGVDSTLKIQPAKLEDSAVYLCASSQPPFRRLEQYFGPGTRLTVT.

The rearrangement uses TRBV5-1 and TRBJ1-3; D gene ambiguous. The germline CDR1 and CDR2 sequences are SGHRS and YFSETQ. V lost 0 bases and J lost 9, with 10 bases in between. The CDR3 totals 13 residues. The CDR3 DNA follows: TGCGCCAGCAGCTTGGGGTTCGGGAGCACCATATATTTT. Translating gives CASSLGFGSTIYF. Supplemented by reference TRBV5-1 and TRBJ1-3, the full variable domain reads KAGVTQTPRYLIKTRGQQVTLSCSPISGHRSVSWYQQTPGQGLQFLFEYFSETQRNKGNFPGRFSGRQFSNSRSEMNVSTLELGDSALYLCASSLGFGSTIYFGEGSWLTVV.

The J gene is TRBJ1-2, the V gene TRBV5-1; 8 bases map to TRBD1. Germline V gene lookup returns CDR1 SGHRS and CDR2 YFSETQ. The CDR3 sequence is 15 residues long. V lost 5 bases to trimming and J lost 6 bases; unmatched junction nucleotides: 12. CDR3 nucleotides: TGCGCCAGCAGTTCCTTCCAGGGGGCAATGGATGGCTACACCTTC. This codes for CASSSFQGAMDGYTF.

This clone was detected once. The chain carries TRBV6-5 and TRBJ1-1, with unresolved D. The CDR3 is 12 amino acids. Per germline, CDR1 MNHEY and CDR2 SVGAGI. V was cut by 7 bases and J by 7 bases, with 13 bases left in between. CDR3 DNA sequence: TGTGCCAGCATTAGACTCGGGGTTGAAGCTTTCTTT. It is translated as CASIRLGVEAFF.

The chain recombines TRBV5-4 with TRBJ2-7; D is unresolved. The CDR3 spans 12 residues. Trimming took 0 bases from V and 4 from J, leaving 5 bases between them. CDR1 is SGHNT and CDR2 is YYREEE in the germline V gene (reference sequence). The CDR3 DNA follows: TGTGCCAGCAGCTTGGACGGTTACGAGCAGTACTTC. It specifies CASSLDGYEQYF.

V usage is TRBV28 and J usage is TRBJ1-3; D call uncertain. The germline V and J ends were trimmed by 8 bases and 0 bases, with 5 bases remaining between them. The CDR3 extends over 12 amino acids. Germline V gene sequence: CDR1 MDHEN, CDR2 SYDVKM. The CDR3 coding sequence is TGTGCCAGCCGCGACTCTGGAAACACCATATATTTT. Translation: CASRDSGNTIYF.

This clone was detected once. The chain recombines TRBV5-1 with TRBJ1-6, with D hard to call. The CDR3 is made up of 15 amino acids. Trimming cost V 0 bases and J 9 bases, with 13 bases left between them. Looked up from germline, CDR1 is SGHRS and CDR2 is YFSETQ. CDR3 nucleotide sequence: TGCGCCAGCAGCTTGGAGGTCGGGAAGGGTTCACCCCTCCACTTT. Translated: CASSLEVGKGSPLHF. The full variable domain, its missing parts supplied by reference TRBV5-1 and TRBJ1-6, is KAGVTQTPRYLIKTRGQQVTLSCSPISGHRSVSWYQQTPGQGLQFLFEYFSETQRNKGNFPGRFSGRQFSNSRSEMNVSTLELGDSALYLCASSLEVGKGSPLHFGNGTRLTVT.

This clone was picked up one time. The rearrangement links TRBV2 to TRBJ1-5; D not certain. CDR1 and CDR2 (germline): SNHLY, FYNNEI. V lost 1 base, J lost 6 bases, and 10 bases lay in between. The CDR3 extends over 14 amino acids. DNA for the CDR3: TGTGCCAGCAGTGAAGTAGGAGGGATTCAGCCCCAGCATTTT. Its protein is CASSEVGGIQPQHF.

In DNA form, the CDR3 reads TGTGCCAGCAGCCCTCCGGGACAGGGGCAGGAGACCCAGTACTTC. This codes for CASSPPGQGQETQYF. The chain carries TRBV7-9 and TRBJ2-5; TRBD1 aligns across 10 bases. J lost 5 bases, V lost 5 bases, and 8 bases had no gene match. CDR1 is SEHNR and CDR2 is FQNEAQ in the germline V gene (reference sequence). The CDR3 has 15 residues.

The chain couples TRBV19 to TRBJ1-5, with 8 nucleotides matching TRBD1. This CDR3 has 16 residues. The V gene's germline CDR1 is LNHDA and CDR2 SQIVND (reference sequence). J was trimmed by 1 base and V by 5 bases; bases with no gene match: 7. This chain's CDR3 is CASSGGQGKSNQPQHF. CDR3 coding DNA: TGTGCCAGTAGTGGTGGACAGGGCAAAAGCAATCAGCCCCAGCATTTT.

The V gene is TRBV4-1, the J gene TRBJ2-7, with 8 bases that match TRBD2. V was pared by 1 base and J by 1 base, with 6 bases of the junction left unmatched. Germline V CDR1 and CDR2: MGHRA, YSYEKL. This CDR3 region has 16 residues. CDR3 residues: CASSQVAGGLSYEQYF. CDR3 DNA sequence: TGCGCCAGCAGCCAAGTGGCGGGGGGATTATCCTACGAGCAGTACTTC.

This chain links TRBV5-6 with TRBJ2-5; D perhaps matches TRBD1 (6 bases). Per the germline V gene, CDR1 is SGHDT and CDR2 is YYEEEE. V lost 4 bases and J 0 bases, leaving 13 bases between the germline ends. The CDR3 has 15 amino acids. The CDR3 protein is CASSRQVTHQETQYF. The CDR3 DNA sequence: TGTGCCAGCAGCCGACAGGTGACCCACCAAGAGACCCAGTACTTC.

V and J are TRBV2 and TRBJ1-2; D perhaps matches TRBD1 (5 bases). The CDR3 runs to 16 residues. V was trimmed by 8 bases and J by 6 bases, leaving 25 bases between them. The germline gives CDR1 SNHLY, CDR2 FYNNEI. CDR3 in DNA: TGTGCCAGCGGAGGGAGGGGAGGAGGCCCTTTCGATGGCTACACCTTC. As protein: CASGGRGGGPFDGYTF.

The chain employs TRBV10-3 and TRBJ2-1, with TRBD2 matching 9 bases. Germline assignment: CDR1 ENHRY and CDR2 SYGVKD. This CDR3 comprises 16 residues. With 9 bases clipped from V and 4 bases from J, the junction kept 13 bases outside the gene matches. CDR3 nucleotide sequence: TGTGCCATTGGGTCAGCGGGGGGTGATTTATACAATGAGCAGTTCTTC. Protein sequence: CAIGSAGGDLYNEQFF.

In its sample, this clone was seen once. The chain employs TRBV11-1 and TRBJ1-4; D is ambiguous. The germline V and J ends were trimmed by 0 bases and 5 bases, with 10 bases remaining between them. Germline-derived CDR1 and CDR2 are SGHAT and FQDESV (reference sequence). This CDR3 is 15 amino acids long. CDR3 sequence (DNA): TGTGCCAGCAGCTTAGCCCGGGAACCAAATGAAAAACTGTTTTTT. It yields the protein CASSLAREPNEKLFF.

This sequence joins TRBV4-1 and TRBJ2-2, with 10 nucleotides matching TRBD1. Germline loops: CDR1 MGHRA, CDR2 YSYEKL. The CDR3 has 15 residues. J lost 5 bases, V lost 4 bases, and 4 bases had no gene match. In DNA form, the CDR3 reads TGCGCCAGCAGCCCGACAGGGGGCGGAACCGGGGAGCTGTTTTTT. Amino acids: CASSPTGGGTGELFF.

The CDR3 nucleotides are TGCGCCAGCAGCTTGGCCGGGGGAGGACCTGGAAACACCATATATTTT. Amino acids: CASSLAGGGPGNTIYF. V is TRBV5-1 and J is TRBJ1-3; TRBD1 is a possible D gene (5 bases). Germline lookup yields CDR1 SGHRS and CDR2 YFSETQ. V was clipped by 0 bases and J by 2 bases, with 12 bases between them. The CDR3 consists of 16 residues.

The V gene is TRBV18, the J gene TRBJ2-1, with 9 bases fitting TRBD2. V gave up 4 bases and J gave up 10 bases; unmatched junction bases: 2. The CDR3 totals 12 residues. CDR1 and CDR2 (germline): KGHSH, LQKENI. The CDR3 nucleotides are TGTGCCAGCTCACTTAGCGGGGGAGAGCAGTTCTTC. This translates into CASSLSGGEQFF.

The chain carries TRBV11-2 and TRBJ1-6, with TRBD1 identical over 11 bases. Looked up from germline, CDR1 is SGHAT and CDR2 is FQNNGV. The length of the CDR3 is 16 residues. V shed 4 bases, J shed 7 bases, and the junction held 6 bases outside the gene matches. In DNA form, the CDR3 reads TGTGCCAGCAGCTCAGGGACAGGGGGACGGAATTCACCCCTCCACTTT. The encoded protein is CASSSGTGGRNSPLHF. The full variable domain, completed using reference TRBV11-2 and TRBJ1-6, is EAGVAQSPRYKIIEKRQSVAFWCNPISGHATLYWYQQILGQGPKLLIQFQNNGVVDDSQLPKDRFSAERLKGVDSTLKIQPAKLEDSAVYLCASSSGTGGRNSPLHFGNGTRLTVT.

The rearrangement links TRBV27 to TRBJ1-1, with 7 bases aligning to TRBD1. The CDR3 is made up of 13 amino acids. The junction had 4 bases not matched to a gene; V was cut back by 4 bases and J by 5 bases. CDR1 MNHEY and CDR2 SMNVEV come from the germline V gene (reference sequence). DNA of the CDR3: TGTGCCAGCAGTTCGACAGGGAATACTGAAGCTTTCTTT. Amino acids: CASSSTGNTEAFF.

This chain connects TRBV13 to TRBJ2-1; a possible D gene is TRBD2 (5 bases). CDR1 is PRHDT and CDR2 is FYEKMQ in the germline V gene (reference sequence). The CDR3 runs 19 residues. The ends were cut back, 2 bases at V and 5 bases at J, with 25 bases in the middle. In nucleotides, the CDR3 is TGTGCCAGCAGCTTAAGTAGGTGGCGGGCGTTGGGGAACCACAATGAGCAGTTCTTC. It codes for CASSLSRWRALGNHNEQFF.

The V and J genes are TRBV6-5 and TRBJ1-1; 8 nucleotides line up with TRBD1. This CDR3 is built from 15 residues. CDR1 is MNHEY and CDR2 is SVGAGI in the germline V gene. Trimming removed 4 bases from V and 4 bases from J; junction bases left unmatched: 8. CDR3 nucleotide sequence: TGTGCCAGCAGTTTACCTCGACAGGGGCGCACTGAAGCTTTCTTT. Amino acid sequence: CASSLPRQGRTEAFF.

This CDR3 reads CASTGYNEQFF. The DNA of the CDR3 is TGTGCCAGCACCGGGTACAATGAGCAGTTCTTC. This chain connects TRBV7-3 to TRBJ2-1; no firm D call. Germline V CDR1 and CDR2: SGHTA, FQGTGA. Trimming cost V 7 bases and J 4 bases, with 5 bases left between them. The CDR3 runs to 11 residues.